This T cell receptor (beta chain) is from a study of blood T cells in healthy people across ages. Overall study findings and caveats: As age increased, TCR beta diversity per million T cells fell in a roughly linear fashion.

As concerns this clonotype: Its specificity is not known.

The second PCR ran about 6 to 12 cycles with a sample-barcoded 5' primer and J-beta primers. A single record per CDR3 protein comes from TCRdb applying MiXCR to the 5' RACE reads. The sample lists about 640,000 distinct CDR3 sequences, 58% seen once, with 30% to 45% in the top ten. Each sample yielded at least 5 micrograms of PBMC total RNA. The sample taken for sequencing was blood. The sequence was obtained from a man in his 60s in good health.

CDR3 DNA: TGCGCCAGCAGTGAAATGGAAGATACGCAGTATTTT. This gives the protein CASSEMEDTQYF. J is TRBJ2-3 and V is TRBV10-1; no clear D. The CDR3 totals 12 residues. Germline loops: CDR1 WNHNN, CDR2 SYGVQD (reference sequence). The V and J ends lost 3 bases and 5 bases respectively, with 6 bases between them.